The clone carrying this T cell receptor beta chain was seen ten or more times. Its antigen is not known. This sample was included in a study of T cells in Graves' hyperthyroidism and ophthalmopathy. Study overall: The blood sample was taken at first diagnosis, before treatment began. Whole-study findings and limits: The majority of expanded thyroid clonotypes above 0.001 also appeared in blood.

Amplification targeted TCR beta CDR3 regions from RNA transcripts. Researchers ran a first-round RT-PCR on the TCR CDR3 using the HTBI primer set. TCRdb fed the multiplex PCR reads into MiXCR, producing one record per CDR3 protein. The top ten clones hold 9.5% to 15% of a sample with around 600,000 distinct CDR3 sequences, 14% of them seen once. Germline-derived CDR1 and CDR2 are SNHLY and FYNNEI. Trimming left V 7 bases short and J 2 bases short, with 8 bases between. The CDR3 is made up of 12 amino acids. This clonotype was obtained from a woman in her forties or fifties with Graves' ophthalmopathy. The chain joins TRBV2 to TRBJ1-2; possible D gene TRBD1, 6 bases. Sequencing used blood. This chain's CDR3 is CASTGANYGYTF. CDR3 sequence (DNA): TGTGCCAGCACGGGGGCGAACTATGGCTACACCTTC.